This TCR beta chain was identified in a study of T cell repertoires in cytomegalovirus infection. This clonotype has at least ten counts. This CDR3 comprises 17 residues. V trimming: 1 base; J trimming: 1 base; junction bases outside the gene matches: 5. The V gene's germline CDR1 is SGHTA and CDR2 FQGNSA. TCRdb ran MiXCR on the reads and lists one entry per CDR3 protein. There are around 310,000 distinct CDR3 sequences in the sample; roughly 16% occur only once, and around 12% lies in the top ten. This receptor was taken from a human donor in good health (CMV status not recorded). Some clones in this sample may be carry-over from other donors' samples. The chain recombines TRBV7-2 with TRBJ2-3; 10 bases map to TRBD2. Sequenced input: PBMCs. Here the CDR3 reads CASSLVGLAGGTDTQYF. The CDR3 coding sequence is TGTGCCAGCAGCTTAGTGGGCCTAGCGGGGGGCACAGATACGCAGTATTTT. The full variable domain, rest sourced from reference TRBV7-2 and TRBJ2-3, is GAGVSQSPSNKVTEKGKDVELRCDPISGHTALYWYRQSLGQGLEFLIYFQGNSAPDKSGLPSDRFSAERTGGSVSTLTIQRTQQEDSAVYLCASSLVGLAGGTDTQYFGPGTRLTVL.